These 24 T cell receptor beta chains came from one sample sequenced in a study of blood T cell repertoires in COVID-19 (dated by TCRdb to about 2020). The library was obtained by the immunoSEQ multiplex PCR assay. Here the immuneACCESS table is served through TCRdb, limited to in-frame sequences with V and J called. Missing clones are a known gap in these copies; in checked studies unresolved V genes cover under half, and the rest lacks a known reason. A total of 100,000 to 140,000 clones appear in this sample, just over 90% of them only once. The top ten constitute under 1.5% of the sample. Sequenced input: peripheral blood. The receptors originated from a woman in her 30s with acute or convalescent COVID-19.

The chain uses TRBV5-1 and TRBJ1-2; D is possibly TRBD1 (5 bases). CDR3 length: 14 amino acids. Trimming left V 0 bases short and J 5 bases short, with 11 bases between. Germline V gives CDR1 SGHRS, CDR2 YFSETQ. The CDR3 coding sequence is TGCGCCAGCAGCTTGGTAGGCAGGGAATATGGCTACACCTTC. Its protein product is CASSLVGREYGYTF. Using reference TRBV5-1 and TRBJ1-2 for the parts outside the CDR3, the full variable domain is KAGVTQTPRYLIKTRGQQVTLSCSPISGHRSVSWYQQTPGQGLQFLFEYFSETQRNKGNFPGRFSGRQFSNSRSEMNVSTLELGDSALYLCASSLVGREYGYTFGSGTRLTVV.

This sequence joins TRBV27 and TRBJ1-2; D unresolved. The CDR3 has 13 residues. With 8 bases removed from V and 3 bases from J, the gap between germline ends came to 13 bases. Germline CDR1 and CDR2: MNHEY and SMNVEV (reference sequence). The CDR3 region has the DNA TGTGCCAGCCGAGAGCGGACGGACTATGGCTACACCTTC. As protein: CASRERTDYGYTF.

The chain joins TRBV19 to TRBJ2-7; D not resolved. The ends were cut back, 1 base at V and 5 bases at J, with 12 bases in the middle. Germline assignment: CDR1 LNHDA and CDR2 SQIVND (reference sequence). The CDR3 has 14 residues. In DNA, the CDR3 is TGTGCCAGTAGTATAGCCCCCTTAACAGACGAGCAGTACTTC. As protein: CASSIAPLTDEQYF.

The CDR3, as DNA: TGTGCCAGAAGCTTACGACTAGCGGGAAGTTCGGGGGAGCTGTTTTTT. Its protein product is CARSLRLAGSSGELFF. The chain couples TRBV5-3 to TRBJ2-2, with 11 bases that match TRBD2. TRBV5-3 qualifies as an ORF whose function is uncertain. The V segment lost 2 bases and the J segment 8 bases; nucleotides outside the gene matches: 8. This CDR3 has 16 amino acids.

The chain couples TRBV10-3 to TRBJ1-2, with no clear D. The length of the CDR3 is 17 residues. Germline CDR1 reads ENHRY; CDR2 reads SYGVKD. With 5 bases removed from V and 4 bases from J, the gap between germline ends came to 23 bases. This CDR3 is CAISSPLEVRGSYGYTF. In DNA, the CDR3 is TGTGCCATCAGTTCCCCCCTGGAGGTTAGAGGGAGCTATGGCTACACCTTC.

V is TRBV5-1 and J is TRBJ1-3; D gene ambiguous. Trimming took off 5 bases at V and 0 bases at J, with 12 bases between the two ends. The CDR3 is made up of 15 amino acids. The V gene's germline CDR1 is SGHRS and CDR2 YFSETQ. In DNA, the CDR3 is TGCGCCAGCAGACCCGACTCAAGCTCTGGAAACACCATATATTTT. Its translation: CASRPDSSSGNTIYF. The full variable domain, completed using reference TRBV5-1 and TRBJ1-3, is KAGVTQTPRYLIKTRGQQVTLSCSPISGHRSVSWYQQTPGQGLQFLFEYFSETQRNKGNFPGRFSGRQFSNSRSEMNVSTLELGDSALYLCASRPDSSSGNTIYFGEGSWLTVV.

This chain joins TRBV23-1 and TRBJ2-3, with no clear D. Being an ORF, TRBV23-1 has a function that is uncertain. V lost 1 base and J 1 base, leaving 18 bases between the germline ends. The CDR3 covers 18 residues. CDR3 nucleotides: TGCGCCAGCAGTCAATGGCAGGATATTCACCTACGCACAGATACGCAGTATTTT. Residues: CASSQWQDIHLRTDTQYF.

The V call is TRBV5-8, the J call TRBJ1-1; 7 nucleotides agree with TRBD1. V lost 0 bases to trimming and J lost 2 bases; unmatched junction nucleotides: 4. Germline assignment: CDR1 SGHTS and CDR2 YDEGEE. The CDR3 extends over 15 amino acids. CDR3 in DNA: TGTGCCAGCAGCTTGGAAGACAGGGTAAACACTGAAGCTTTCTTT. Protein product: CASSLEDRVNTEAFF.

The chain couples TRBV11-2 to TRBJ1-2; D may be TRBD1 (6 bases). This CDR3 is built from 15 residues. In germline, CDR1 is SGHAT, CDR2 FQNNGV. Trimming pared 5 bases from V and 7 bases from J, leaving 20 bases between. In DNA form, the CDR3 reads TGTGCCAGCAGCCGCCCCCTCGGGGGGCAGGTTGGCTACACCTTC. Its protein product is CASSRPLGGQVGYTF.

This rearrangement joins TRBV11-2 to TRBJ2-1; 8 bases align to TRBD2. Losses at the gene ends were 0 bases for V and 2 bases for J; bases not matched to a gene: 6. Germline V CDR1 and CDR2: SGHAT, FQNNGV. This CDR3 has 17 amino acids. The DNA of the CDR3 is TGTGCCAGCAGCTTAGATGGTCAAGCGGGGGCCTACAATGAGCAGTTCTTC. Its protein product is CASSLDGQAGAYNEQFF.

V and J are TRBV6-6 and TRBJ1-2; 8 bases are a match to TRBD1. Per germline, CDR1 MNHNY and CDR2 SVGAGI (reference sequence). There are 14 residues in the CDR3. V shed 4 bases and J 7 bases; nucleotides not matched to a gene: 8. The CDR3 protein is CASSSLPGQVGYTF. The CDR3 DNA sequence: TGTGCCAGCAGTTCCCTACCGGGACAGGTTGGCTACACCTTC.

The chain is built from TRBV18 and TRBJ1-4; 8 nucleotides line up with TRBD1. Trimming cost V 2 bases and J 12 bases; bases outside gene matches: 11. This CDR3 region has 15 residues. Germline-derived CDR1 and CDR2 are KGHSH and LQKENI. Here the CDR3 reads CASSPFPGQGRELFF. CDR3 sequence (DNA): TGTGCCAGCTCACCATTCCCCGGACAGGGACGGGAACTGTTTTTT.

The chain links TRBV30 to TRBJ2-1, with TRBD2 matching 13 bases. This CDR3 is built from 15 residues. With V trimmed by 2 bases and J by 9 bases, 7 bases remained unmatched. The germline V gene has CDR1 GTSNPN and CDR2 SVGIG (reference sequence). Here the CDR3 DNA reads TGTGCCTGGAGTACAGGACTAGCGGGAGCGCGTGAGCAGTTCTTC. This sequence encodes CAWSTGLAGAREQFF.

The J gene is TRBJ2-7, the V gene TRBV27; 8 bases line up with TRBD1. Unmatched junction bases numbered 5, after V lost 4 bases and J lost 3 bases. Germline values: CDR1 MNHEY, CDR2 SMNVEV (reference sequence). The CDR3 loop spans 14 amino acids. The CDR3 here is CASSSGQEVYEQYF. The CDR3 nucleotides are TGTGCCAGCAGTTCGGGACAGGAAGTCTACGAGCAGTACTTC.

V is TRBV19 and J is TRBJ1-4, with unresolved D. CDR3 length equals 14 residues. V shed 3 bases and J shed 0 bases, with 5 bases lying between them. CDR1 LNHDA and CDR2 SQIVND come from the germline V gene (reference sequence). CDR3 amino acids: CASSISPTNEKLFF. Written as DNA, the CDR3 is TGTGCCAGTAGTATCTCCCCAACTAATGAAAAACTGTTTTTT.

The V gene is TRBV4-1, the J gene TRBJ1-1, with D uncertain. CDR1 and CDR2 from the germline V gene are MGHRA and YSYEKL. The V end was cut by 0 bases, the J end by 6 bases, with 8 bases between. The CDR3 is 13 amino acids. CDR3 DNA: TGCGCCAGCAGCCAAGATCATCGGTCTGAAGCTTTCTTT. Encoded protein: CASSQDHRSEAFF.

The chain's CDR3 is CASSLLQGVSYNEQFF. The CDR3 DNA reads as TGTGCCAGCAGTTTACTGCAGGGGGTCTCCTACAATGAGCAGTTCTTC. The rearrangement links TRBV28 to TRBJ2-1; 7 bases agree with TRBD1. Germline trimming cut 2 bases from V and 0 bases from J; bases unmatched to any gene: 4. Germline CDR1 is MDHEN and CDR2 is SYDVKM. The CDR3 extends over 16 amino acids.

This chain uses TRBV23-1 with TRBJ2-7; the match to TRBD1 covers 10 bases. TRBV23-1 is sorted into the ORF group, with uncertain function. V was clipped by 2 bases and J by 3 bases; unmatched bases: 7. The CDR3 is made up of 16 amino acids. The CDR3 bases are TGCGCCAGCAGTCAACCCTGCGGGACAGGGGACTACGAGCAGTACTTC. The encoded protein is CASSQPCGTGDYEQYF.

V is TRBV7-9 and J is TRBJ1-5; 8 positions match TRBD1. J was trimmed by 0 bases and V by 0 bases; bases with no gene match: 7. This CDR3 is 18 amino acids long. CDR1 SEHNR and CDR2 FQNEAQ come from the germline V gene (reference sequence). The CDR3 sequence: CASSLAGTGSYSNQPQHF. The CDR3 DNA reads TGTGCCAGCAGCTTAGCCGGGACAGGATCTTATAGCAATCAGCCCCAGCATTTT.

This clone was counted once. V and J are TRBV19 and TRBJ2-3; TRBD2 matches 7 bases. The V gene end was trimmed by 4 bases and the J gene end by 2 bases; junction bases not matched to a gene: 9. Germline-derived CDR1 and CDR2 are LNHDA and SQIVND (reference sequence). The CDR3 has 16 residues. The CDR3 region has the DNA TGTGCCAGTAGTACAATAGCGGGTGGGATCACAGATACGCAGTATTTT. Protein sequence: CASSTIAGGITDTQYF.

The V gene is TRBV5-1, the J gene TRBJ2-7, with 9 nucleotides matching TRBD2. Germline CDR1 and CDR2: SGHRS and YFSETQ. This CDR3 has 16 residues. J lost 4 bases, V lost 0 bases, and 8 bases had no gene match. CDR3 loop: CASSLGRLAGRYEQYF. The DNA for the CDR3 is TGCGCCAGCAGCTTGGGCAGGCTAGCGGGGCGGTACGAGCAGTACTTC.

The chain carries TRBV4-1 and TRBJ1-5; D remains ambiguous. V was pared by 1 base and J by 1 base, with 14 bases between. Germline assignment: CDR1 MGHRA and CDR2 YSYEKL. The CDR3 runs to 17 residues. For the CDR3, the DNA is TGCGCCAGCAGCCAAGTAGTAGAAGCAACCAGCAATCAGCCCCAGCATTTT. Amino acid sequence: CASSQVVEATSNQPQHF.

CDR3 residues: CASSFWGAEAFF. The CDR3 DNA is TGTGCCAGCAGTTTCTGGGGCGCTGAAGCTTTCTTT. The gene calls are TRBV28 and TRBJ1-1, with a possible D match to TRBD1 (5 bases). Germline CDR1 reads MDHEN; CDR2 reads SYDVKM. V was trimmed by 3 bases and J by 6 bases, leaving 8 bases between them. There are 12 residues in the CDR3. Full variable domain (missing parts from reference TRBV28 and TRBJ1-1): DVKVTQSSRYLVKRTGEKVFLECVQDMDHENMFWYRQDPGLGLRLIYFSYDVKMKEKGDIPEGYSVSREKKERFSLILESASTNQTSMYLCASSFWGAEAFFGQGTRLTVV.

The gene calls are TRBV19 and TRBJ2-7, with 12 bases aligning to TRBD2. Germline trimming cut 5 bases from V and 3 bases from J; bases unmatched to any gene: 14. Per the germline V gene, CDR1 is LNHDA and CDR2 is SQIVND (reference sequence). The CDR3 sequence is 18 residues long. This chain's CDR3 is CASSPGGLAGPPYYEQYF. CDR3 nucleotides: TGTGCCAGTAGTCCCGGGGGACTAGCGGGCCCTCCCTACTACGAGCAGTACTTC.